Listed below are T cell receptor beta chains from one sample, sequenced in a study of tumor-infiltrating lymphocytes in primary liver carcinoma. One entry per CDR3 protein, called by TCRdb with MiXCR from the multiplex PCR reads. Of some 200,000 distinct CDR3 sequences listed, approximately 64% are singletons. The material sequenced was peripheral blood. The receptor source for this set is a woman aged 60 to 75 with primary liver carcinoma and hepatitis B virus infection. The CDR3 runs from the conserved cysteine through the conserved F or W. Fields, in order: clone size, J gene, D gene, V gene, CDR3 protein, CDR3 DNA. The D gene is left open where the match is weak. The size entry is marked missing in some rows and otherwise reads once, few, many or a size class.

abundance: -; j_gene: TRBJ1-3; d_gene: -; v_gene: TRBV9; CDR3aa: CASSVATRIPIYF; CDR3nt: TGTGCCAGCAGCGTAGCTACGCGTATTCCCATATATTTT
abundance: -; j_gene: TRBJ1-1; d_gene: -; v_gene: TRBV10-3; CDR3aa: CAIRGDAAEAFF; CDR3nt: TGTGCCATCAGGGGGGACGCAGCCGAAGCTTTCTTT
abundance: -; j_gene: TRBJ2-2; d_gene: -; v_gene: TRBV11-2; CDR3aa: CASSFIRASVNTGELFF; CDR3nt: TGTGCCAGCAGCTTTATTAGGGCTAGTGTGAACACCGGGGAGCTGTTTTTT
abundance: -; j_gene: TRBJ2-1; d_gene: TRBD2; v_gene: TRBV11-2; CDR3aa: CASSREAGVYYNEQSF; CDR3nt: TGTGCCAGTAGCCGAGAAGCGGGAGTCTACTACAATGAGCAGTCCTTC
abundance: -; j_gene: TRBJ2-4; d_gene: -; v_gene: TRBV5-1; CDR3aa: CASSLANRVDKNIQYF; CDR3nt: TGCGCCAGCAGCTTGGCCAACAGGGTGGACAAAAACATTCAGTACTTC
abundance: -; j_gene: TRBJ2-5; d_gene: -; v_gene: TRBV11-2; CDR3aa: CASRSQRGETQYF; CDR3nt: TGTGCCAGCAGGTCTCAACGCGGGGAGACCCAGTACTTC
abundance: -; j_gene: TRBJ2-7; d_gene: -; v_gene: TRBV11-2; CDR3aa: CTSTKTTLGARYEQYF; CDR3nt: TGTACCAGCACCAAGACAACGCTGGGTGCCAGGTACGAGCAGTACTTC
abundance: many; j_gene: TRBJ1-1; d_gene: TRBD1; v_gene: TRBV6-2/TRBV6-3; CDR3aa: CASRGDSHTEAFF; CDR3nt: TGTGCCAGCAGAGGGGACAGCCACACTGAAGCTTTCTTT
abundance: -; j_gene: TRBJ1-1; d_gene: -; v_gene: TRBV28; CDR3aa: CASSSITGSFEEAFF; CDR3nt: TGTGCCAGCAGTTCGATTACCGGATCTTTTGAGGAAGCTTTCTTT
abundance: -; j_gene: TRBJ1-1; d_gene: TRBD1; v_gene: TRBV5-1; CDR3aa: CASSPGQLGTEAFF; CDR3nt: TGCGCCAGCAGCCCGGGACAGCTGGGCACTGAAGCTTTCTTT
abundance: -; j_gene: TRBJ2-7; d_gene: -; v_gene: TRBV6-6; CDR3aa: CASSWTNSSYEQYF; CDR3nt: TGTGCCAGCAGCTGGACTAACAGCTCCTATGAGCAATACTTC
abundance: few; j_gene: TRBJ2-1; d_gene: TRBD2; v_gene: TRBV5-6; CDR3aa: CASSLVGSGRNEQFF; CDR3nt: TGTGCCAGCAGCTTAGTGGGTAGCGGGAGAAATGAGCAGTTCTTC
abundance: -; j_gene: TRBJ1-5; d_gene: -; v_gene: TRBV11-2; CDR3aa: CASSPLHATLPQHF; CDR3nt: TGTGCCAGCAGCCCGTTACATGCGACTCTGCCCCAGCATTTT
abundance: -; j_gene: TRBJ2-5; d_gene: TRBD2; v_gene: TRBV13; CDR3aa: CASSLAPGTSIGGTQYF; CDR3nt: TGTGCCAGCAGTTTAGCCCCAGGGACTAGCATCGGGGGTACCCAGTACTTC
abundance: -; j_gene: TRBJ2-2; d_gene: TRBD1; v_gene: TRBV25-1; CDR3aa: CASSDPDRAGDLFF; CDR3nt: TGTGCCAGCAGTGACCCAGACAGGGCCGGGGACCTGTTTTTT
abundance: -; j_gene: TRBJ1-2; d_gene: -; v_gene: TRBV2; CDR3aa: CASLRGFNYGYTF; CDR3nt: TGTGCCAGTTTGAGGGGGTTTAACTATGGCTACACCTTC
abundance: few; j_gene: TRBJ2-5; d_gene: -; v_gene: TRBV7-8; CDR3aa: CASSLLRGTGTQYF; CDR3nt: TGTGCCAGCAGCTTGTTGAGGGGCACTGGGACCCAGTACTTC